This T cell receptor (beta chain) is from a study of T cell responses to AZD1222 COVID-19 vaccine. This CDR3 spans 19 amino acids. Trimming removed 5 bases from V and 2 bases from J, with 27 bases in between. Germline loops: CDR1 SGHAT, CDR2 FQNNGV. Study-wide results and caveats: Mostly white British, mostly female donors; authors suggested clonal diversity may be underestimated. As reported, nearly half of all spike-specific TCRs target variant regions that are unmutated. The study found vaccine-associated CD4 TCRs spanning spike, dominant at 160-218 and 743-854. Spike-specific TCR breadth and depth both grew after two AZD1222 doses.

This clone was picked up a small number of times. Its antigen is not known. Clones were read by immunoSEQ multiplex PCR, and TCRdb kept only the in-frame ones, dropping some. This sample has some 170,000 clones; more than 85% occur once, and the top ten carry 1.5% to 2%. This specimen was peripheral blood, taken 28 days after the second AZD1222 dose. This rearrangement joins TRBV11-2 to TRBJ2-5; tentatively, D is TRBD1 or TRBD2 (6 bases each). The TCR was taken from an adult who received the AZD1222 COVID-19 vaccine. The DNA of the CDR3 is TGTGCCAGCAGCAAGGGGGACTTTCCCTCCCGTCTAGAACAAGAGACCCAGTACTTC. Its protein product is CASSKGDFPSRLEQETQYF.